This TCR beta chain was recovered during a study of blood T cell repertoires in COVID-19. Looking at the study overall: The origin of the acute and convalescent COVID-19 samples was the United States, Italy and Spain. In each case, the material was cDNA or gDNA derived from T cells, B-cell-depleted T cells, or PBMCs.

Original processing notes: For nucleated cells, counts were estimated from reference gene primer amplification. Generated by immunoSEQ multiplex PCR, the TCRdb table keeps only in-frame clones and is missing some. Clone size and the V and J calls come from that table; the DNA yielded D and trimming. The sample carries some 220,000 clones, just under 85% recorded once. The CDR3 runs 12 residues. Trimming removed 8 bases from V and 8 bases from J, with 15 bases in between. CDR1 and CDR2 from the germline V gene are LNHDA and SQIVND (reference sequence). The chain couples TRBV19 to TRBJ1-2; D remains ambiguous. The source is a woman aged 55 to 70 with active or convalescent COVID-19. Sequencing was carried out using peripheral blood. The CDR3: CASSIHNLGYTF. DNA of the CDR3: TGTGCCAGTTCGATCCATAACTTGGGCTACACCTTC.